This entry lists 14 T cell receptor beta chains sequenced from one sample in a study of T-cell memory formation after mild COVID-19. Each CDR3 protein gets one entry after TCRdb re-called the 5' RACE reads with MiXCR. The sample holds more than 400,000 distinct CDR3 sequences, 15% to 20% seen once. Input material: PBMCs or a T cell subset sorted from them (not recorded which). These receptors originate from an adult woman who had mild COVID-19 (a few samples of this study predate the infection). Cell type and time point are not known.

This sequence joins TRBV13 and TRBJ1-2; no reliable D call. Trimming removed 4 bases at V and 1 base at J, with 13 bases between. Germline V lookup: CDR1 PRHDT, CDR2 FYEKMQ (reference sequence). The length of the CDR3 is 15 residues. The CDR3 reads CASSSVHRDNYGYTF. DNA of the CDR3: TGTGCCAGCAGCTCGGTTCACCGCGATAACTATGGCTACACCTTC.

This clonotype was detected a few times. The rearrangement links TRBV5-1 to TRBJ1-1, with D unclear. The CDR3 covers 15 residues. Trimming shortened V by 4 bases and J by 0 bases, and 13 bases separated the two germline ends. Germline V CDR1 and CDR2: SGHRS, YFSETQ. CDR3 nucleotide sequence: TGCGCCAGCAGCGCCTGGACGGGGATGAACACTGAAGCTTTCTTT. It is translated as CASSAWTGMNTEAFF.

Ten or more counts support this clonotype. The chain combines TRBV5-1 with TRBJ2-1, with D tentatively TRBD2 (5 bases). This CDR3 spans 15 amino acids. The V end was cut by 0 bases, the J end by 6 bases, with 13 bases between. CDR1 and CDR2 from the germline V gene are SGHRS and YFSETQ. The CDR3 DNA sequence: TGCGCCAGCAGCTTGGACGGGAACCTTGGCAATGAGCAGTTCTTC. Its translation: CASSLDGNLGNEQFF.

This clonotype has only a few counts. The V call is TRBV18, the J call TRBJ2-1; maybe TRBD2 (5 bases). The V gene lost 0 bases and the J gene lost 9 bases, with 9 bases spanning the gap. Germline CDR1 reads KGHSH; CDR2 reads LQKENI. This CDR3 comprises 13 residues. The CDR3 region has the DNA TGTGCCAGCTCACCACCGTGGGAGTCTGAGCAGTTCTTC. It encodes CASSPPWESEQFF. The full variable domain, completed using reference TRBV18 and TRBJ2-1, is NAGVMQNPRHLVRRRGQEARLRCSPMKGHSHVYWYRQLPEEGLKFMVYLQKENIIDESGMPKERFSAEFPKEGPSILRIQQVVRGDSAAYFCASSPPWESEQFFGPGTRLTVL.

The J gene is TRBJ2-3, the V gene TRBV5-1, with D perhaps TRBD2 (5 bases). The CDR3 loop spans 15 amino acids. Germline loops: CDR1 SGHRS, CDR2 YFSETQ. Trimming pared 5 bases from V and 1 base from J, leaving 14 bases between. This chain's CDR3 is CASSRADPRTDTQYF. In DNA, the CDR3 is TGCGCCAGCAGTCGAGCGGACCCTCGCACAGATACGCAGTATTTT. Full variable domain (missing parts from reference TRBV5-1 and TRBJ2-3): KAGVTQTPRYLIKTRGQQVTLSCSPISGHRSVSWYQQTPGQGLQFLFEYFSETQRNKGNFPGRFSGRQFSNSRSEMNVSTLELGDSALYLCASSRADPRTDTQYFGPGTRLTVL.

This clonotype showed up just a few times. The rearrangement uses TRBV27 and TRBJ1-5; no firm D call. V lost 6 bases and J 7 bases, leaving 16 bases between the germline ends. CDR1 and CDR2 (germline): MNHEY, SMNVEV (reference sequence). The CDR3 covers 14 residues. Here the CDR3 reads CASSVMSGSQPQHF. CDR3 in DNA: TGTGCCAGCAGCGTTATGTCGGGATCCCAGCCCCAGCATTTT.

The chain uses TRBV10-3 and TRBJ1-2; D not resolved. The CDR3 has 15 residues. Trimming pared 4 bases from V and 1 base from J, leaving 13 bases between. In germline, CDR1 is ENHRY, CDR2 SYGVKD. CDR3 amino acids: CAISGGDGLNYGYTF. In DNA, the CDR3 is TGTGCCATCAGTGGGGGAGACGGACTTAACTATGGCTACACCTTC.

This sequence joins TRBV12-3 or TRBV12-4 and TRBJ2-3; 12 positions match TRBD2. The V and J ends lost 6 bases and 5 bases, in that order; junction bases with no gene match: 9. This CDR3 has 16 amino acids. Written as DNA, the CDR3 is TGTGCCAGCAGGGGATCCCTAGCGGGAGGGCGAGATACGCAGTATTTT. Its protein product is CASRGSLAGGRDTQYF.

The chain uses TRBV2 and TRBJ2-1, with TRBD1 matching over 10 bases. With 4 bases clipped from V and 5 bases from J, the junction kept 5 bases outside the gene matches. This CDR3 region has 15 residues. From germline, CDR1 is SNHLY and CDR2 FYNNEI. The CDR3 here is CASSGTGGLNNEQFF. Written as DNA, the CDR3 is TGTGCCAGCAGTGGGACAGGGGGTTTAAACAATGAGCAGTTCTTC.

The chain joins TRBV11-2 to TRBJ2-4; D is perhaps TRBD2 (5 bases). CDR1 and CDR2 from the germline V gene are SGHAT and FQNNGV. The CDR3 consists of 18 residues. The V end was cut by 0 bases, the J end by 0 bases, with 15 bases between. In DNA form, the CDR3 reads TGTGCCAGCAGCTTAGAAGCTGGACTCCTACTAGCCAAAAACATTCAGTACTTC. Protein product: CASSLEAGLLLAKNIQYF.

CDR3 coding DNA: TGCGCCAGCAGCCAAGTCGCCGGGACCTTTTCCTACAATGAGCAGTTCTTC. Translating gives CASSQVAGTFSYNEQFF. V usage is TRBV4-3 and J usage is TRBJ2-1, with D perhaps assigned TRBD1 or TRBD2 (5 bases each). The germline V gene has CDR1 LGHNA and CDR2 YSLEER. Deletions cut 1 base from V and 1 base from J, with 14 bases between. This CDR3 is 17 amino acids long.

The chain links TRBV18 to TRBJ1-2; 8 nucleotides align to TRBD1. The CDR3 totals 15 residues. J gave up 8 bases and V 3 bases, and 11 bases lay outside the gene matches. CDR1 is KGHSH, CDR2 LQKENI, per germline. The CDR3 protein is CASSPQTLQGDGYTF. Here the CDR3 DNA reads TGTGCCAGCTCACCTCAGACCTTACAGGGGGACGGCTACACCTTC.

The J gene is TRBJ1-2, the V gene TRBV4-3, with a weak D call TRBD1 (5 bases). Per the germline V gene, CDR1 is LGHNA and CDR2 is YSLEER. The CDR3 is made up of 15 amino acids. V was shortened by 0 bases and J by 4 bases, with 12 bases between the two germline ends. CDR3 amino acids: CASSQDRRGSYGYTF. In DNA, the CDR3 is TGCGCCAGCAGCCAAGATCGGAGGGGTTCCTATGGCTACACCTTC.

This clonotype was detected only a few times. DNA of the CDR3: TGTGCCAGCAGTTCCGGCAGGGTACGAGAGACCCAGTACTTC. Translation: CASSSGRVRETQYF. This chain joins TRBV6-5 and TRBJ2-5; D may be TRBD1 (5 bases). This CDR3 is built from 14 residues. V lost 4 bases and J 4 bases, leaving 13 bases between the germline ends. Germline CDR1 and CDR2: MNHEY and SVGAGI.